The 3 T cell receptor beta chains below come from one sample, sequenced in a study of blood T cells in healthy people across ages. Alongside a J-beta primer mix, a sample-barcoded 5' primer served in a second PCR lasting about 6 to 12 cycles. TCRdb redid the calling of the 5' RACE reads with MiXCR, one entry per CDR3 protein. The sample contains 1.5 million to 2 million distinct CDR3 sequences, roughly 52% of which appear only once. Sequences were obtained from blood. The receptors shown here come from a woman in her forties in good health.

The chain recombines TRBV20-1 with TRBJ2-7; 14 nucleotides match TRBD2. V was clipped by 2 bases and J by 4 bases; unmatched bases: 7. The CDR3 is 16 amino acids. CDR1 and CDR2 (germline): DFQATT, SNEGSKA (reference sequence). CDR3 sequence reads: CSARTSGTSGRYEQYF. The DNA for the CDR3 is TGCAGTGCTAGAACCTCGGGGACTAGCGGGAGATACGAGCAGTACTTC.

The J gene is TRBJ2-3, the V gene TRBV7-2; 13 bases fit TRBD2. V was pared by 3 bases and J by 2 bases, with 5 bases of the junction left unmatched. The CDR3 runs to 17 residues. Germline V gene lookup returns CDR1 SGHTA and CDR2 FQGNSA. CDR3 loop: CASSLTSGGRFTDTQYF. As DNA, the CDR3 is TGTGCCAGCAGCTTGACTAGCGGGGGGCGCTTCACAGATACGCAGTATTTT.

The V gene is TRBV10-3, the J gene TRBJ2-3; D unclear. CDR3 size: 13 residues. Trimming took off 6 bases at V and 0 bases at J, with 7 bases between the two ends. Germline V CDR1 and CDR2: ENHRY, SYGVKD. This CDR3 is CAIRDGSTDTQYF. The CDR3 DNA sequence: TGTGCCATCAGGGACGGGAGCACAGATACGCAGTATTTT.